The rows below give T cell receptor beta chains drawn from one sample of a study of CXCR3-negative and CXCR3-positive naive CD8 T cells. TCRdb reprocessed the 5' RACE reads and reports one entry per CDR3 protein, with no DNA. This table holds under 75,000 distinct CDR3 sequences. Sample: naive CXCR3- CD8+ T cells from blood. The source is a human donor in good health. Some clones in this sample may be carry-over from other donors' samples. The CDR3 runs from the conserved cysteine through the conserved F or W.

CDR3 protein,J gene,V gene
CASSNPGQGTYNEQFF,TRBJ2-1,TRBV6-7
CASSLAGSNPNNEQFF,TRBJ2-1,TRBV6-2/TRBV6-3
CASSFGISYEQYF,TRBJ2-7,TRBV6-2/TRBV6-3
CASSQDWENTEAFF,TRBJ1-1,TRBV4-2
CSVQQADQETQYF,TRBJ2-5,TRBV29-1
CASSLPGQFFEQYF,TRBJ2-7,TRBV7-9
CASSLLLGQPQHF,TRBJ1-5,TRBV5-1
CASNVGDQPQHF,TRBJ1-5,TRBV19
CASSLEGIDGNEQFF,TRBJ2-1,TRBV7-6
CASSLRVGAAQPQHF,TRBJ1-5,TRBV28
CASSLTDPTDTQYF,TRBJ2-3,TRBV27
CASSANRAPYNEQFF,TRBJ2-1,TRBV14
CASSEWGGAGNSPLHF,TRBJ1-6,TRBV25-1
CASSTPGQGSGELFF,TRBJ2-2,TRBV7-9
CASREIDRDRGIEAFF,TRBJ1-1,TRBV25-1
CASSDKEGYNEQFF,TRBJ2-1,TRBV2
CASSFRSRGGQPQHF,TRBJ1-5,TRBV12-3/TRBV12-4
CSVPQGRRSSYNEQFF,TRBJ2-1,TRBV29-1
CASSLKRGVTYEQYF,TRBJ2-7,TRBV12-3/TRBV12-4
CASSPGTASEQYF,TRBJ2-7,TRBV27
CASGRETSDMNTGELFF,TRBJ2-2,TRBV21-1
CASSLASGEQFF,TRBJ2-1,TRBV4-2
CASSQAGDSYNEQFF,TRBJ2-1,TRBV4-3
CASGFSSNQPQHF,TRBJ1-5,TRBV12-5
CASTGGGPSYEQYF,TRBJ2-7,TRBV6-2/TRBV6-3
CSVHIDSSYEQYF,TRBJ2-7,TRBV29-1
CAIRGPVLATQYF,TRBJ2-5,TRBV28
CASSLDTQTNTGELFF,TRBJ2-2,TRBV7-9
CASSLVGALHNEQFF,TRBJ2-1,TRBV7-9
CASSLGTTNTGELFF,TRBJ2-2,TRBV5-4
CASSHSRAGSYNSPLHF,TRBJ1-6,TRBV7-9
CASSKGTSGGAGTGELFF,TRBJ2-2,TRBV21-1
CASSLLTSGSWEQYF,TRBJ2-7,TRBV7-9
CASSEGGYEQYF,TRBJ2-7,TRBV25-1
CASSQDRVVAGELFF,TRBJ2-2,TRBV7-9
CASSPKYQGQPNSPLHF,TRBJ1-6,TRBV5-5
CASSPRGAAEQYF,TRBJ2-7,TRBV14
CASSFRMANYGYTF,TRBJ1-2,TRBV5-8
CASGRLAGDTGELFF,TRBJ2-2,TRBV6-2/TRBV6-3
CSVEDRLRTEAFF,TRBJ1-1,TRBV29-1
CASVGSHRPNNEQFF,TRBJ2-1,TRBV5-5
CSVVVGYPGDTQYF,TRBJ2-3,TRBV29-1
CASSYGLTNEQFF,TRBJ2-1,TRBV6-2/TRBV6-3
CASSQGDGSTDTQYF,TRBJ2-3,TRBV4-2
CASSPRWQGLGYGYTF,TRBJ1-2,TRBV7-9
CASSEWVAGDQETQYF,TRBJ2-5,TRBV2
CSVNSGGASDEQFF,TRBJ2-1,TRBV29-1
CASSQDDGQGFGNEQYF,TRBJ2-7,TRBV4-3
CASSESVTSGVETQYF,TRBJ2-5,TRBV10-2
CASTPNTGELFF,TRBJ2-2,TRBV28
CASSYSGESDEQFF,TRBJ2-1,TRBV7-6
CASSHQQGREQYF,TRBJ2-7,TRBV4-1
CASSFARGPGQPQHF,TRBJ1-5,TRBV12-3/TRBV12-4
CASSPLSADTQYF,TRBJ2-3,TRBV9